The sequence of this TCR beta chain was determined in a study of T cells in Graves' hyperthyroidism and ophthalmopathy. This clonotype was detected only a few times. The antigen remains undetermined. The CDR3 regions of TCR beta were amplified from RNA transcripts. Researchers ran a first-round RT-PCR on the TCR CDR3 using the HTBI primer set. TCRdb passed the multiplex PCR reads through MiXCR, listing each CDR3 protein once. The data show 300,000 to 400,000 distinct CDR3 sequences, 15% to 20% seen once. V lost 5 bases to trimming and J lost 7 bases, with 15 bases between them. The CDR3 loop spans 14 amino acids. Germline loops: CDR1 SEHNR, CDR2 FQNEAQ (reference sequence). Regarding the study as a whole: Blood shared most expanded thyroid clonotypes above 0.001.

This clonotype originated in a woman in her 50s with Graves' hyperthyroidism. The rearrangement uses TRBV7-9 and TRBJ1-5; a weak D match, TRBD1 (6 bases). The specimen sequenced was blood. The CDR3 DNA follows: TGTGCCAGCAGCGCCGACAGGAATGAACAGCCCCAGCATTTT. This gives the protein CASSADRNEQPQHF.